This TCR beta chain was obtained from a study of cytomegalovirus exposure and HLA in healthy donors. Across the study: In an earlier analysis, approximately 120 million unique TCR beta sequences were found from some 200 million T cells. Study-wide results and caveats: The study reported that TCR beta sequences accurately predicted HLA-A and HLA-B alleles in most subjects. Testing in vitro showed a few CMV-associated chains specific for CMV antigens.

PCR primers comprised 60 Vbeta and 13 Jbeta primers. How the authors handled the data: Unique TCR beta chains totaled roughly 79 million in a later count, with roughly 12 million of them shared. Assay: immunoSEQ multiplex PCR; the TCRdb copy retains only in-frame clones and omits some. V and J calls and clone size follow that table, whereas D and trimming were derived from the DNA. The repertoire holds about 160,000 clones, with over 75% as singletons. In regard to this clone: The antigen is unknown.

Sequencing was done on a sample of PBMCs. The receptor's source is a woman between 45 and 60 years old in good health and CMV-seropositive.

The CDR3 loop is CASSDLQGYGYTF. The CDR3 nucleotides read TGTGCCAGTAGCGATTTACAGGGGTATGGCTACACCTTC. The chain uses TRBV19 and TRBJ1-2, with TRBD1 matching over 7 bases. The CDR3 is 13 residues long. V lost 6 bases to trimming and J lost 5 bases; unmatched junction nucleotides: 6. Germline V gene data show CDR1 as LNHDA and CDR2 as SQIVND (reference sequence).